Below are 25 T cell receptor beta chains sequenced from a single sample in a study of PD-1 blockade in classical Hodgkin lymphoma. No patient escaped relapse after autologous stem cell transplantation, and brentuximab vedotin exposure varied. Profiling relied on immunoSEQ multiplex PCR, and the TCRdb table lists in-frame clones only, not all of them. The repertoire holds around 150,000 clones, around 84% seen once, with approximately 9.6% in the top ten. The specimen comprised peripheral blood mononuclear cells (PBMCs), sampled before the second cycle of nivolumab. The receptor set was obtained from a human donor with classical Hodgkin lymphoma.

The table lists this clone with many counts. This sequence joins TRBV7-9 and TRBJ1-2; D remains ambiguous. CDR1 is SEHNR and CDR2 is FQNEAQ in the germline V gene (reference sequence). This CDR3 comprises 14 residues. V was trimmed by 1 base and J by 6 bases, leaving 12 bases between them. The CDR3 is CASSLGADTNGYTF. The CDR3 region has the DNA TGTGCCAGCAGCTTAGGTGCCGACACGAATGGCTACACCTTC.

The chain has TRBV27 and TRBJ1-2; D is ambiguous. With 0 bases removed from V and 0 bases from J, the gap between germline ends came to 5 bases. Germline CDR1 MNHEY, CDR2 SMNVEV (reference sequence). The CDR3 runs 14 residues. CDR3 loop: CASSLSTANYGYTF. The DNA for the CDR3 is TGTGCCAGCAGTTTATCCACAGCTAACTATGGCTACACCTTC.

The chain combines TRBV6-5 with TRBJ2-3; 16 nucleotides match TRBD2. The CDR3 runs to 15 residues. CDR1 and CDR2 from the germline V gene are MNHEY and SVGAGI. Trimming at V came to 7 bases and at J to 7 bases, leaving 5 bases not matched to a gene. The CDR3 DNA sequence: TGTGCCAGCACCGGGACTAGCGGGAGGGCGAATACGCAGTATTTT. It codes for CASTGTSGRANTQYF.

This clone was seen just once. The genes are TRBV19 and TRBJ1-4; D call uncertain. The CDR3 extends over 13 amino acids. Trimming removed 3 bases from V and 8 bases from J, with 10 bases in between. The germline gives CDR1 LNHDA, CDR2 SQIVND (reference sequence). CDR3 bases: TGTGCCAGTAGTATTCCTAGCGGGGAAAAACTGTTTTTT. Amino acids: CASSIPSGEKLFF. The full variable domain, rest sourced from reference TRBV19 and TRBJ1-4, is DGGITQSPKYLFRKEGQNVTLSCEQNLNHDAMYWYRQDPGQGLRLIYYSQIVNDFQKGDIAEGYSVSREKKESFPLTVTSAQKNPTAFYLCASSIPSGEKLFFGSGTQLSVL.

This chain links TRBV6-5 with TRBJ1-2, with TRBD1 as a possible D gene (6 bases). The germline V and J ends were trimmed by 6 bases and 5 bases, with 19 bases remaining between them. CDR1 and CDR2 from the germline V gene are MNHEY and SVGAGI. This CDR3 comprises 15 residues. CDR3 region: CASRLGGAGGYGYTF. DNA of the CDR3: TGTGCCAGCAGACTGGGGGGGGCGGGTGGATATGGCTACACCTTC.

The chain joins TRBV18 to TRBJ1-3; TRBD1 aligns across 8 bases. The CDR3 is 17 amino acids. The V segment lost 3 bases and the J segment 2 bases; nucleotides outside the gene matches: 9. The germline V gene has CDR1 KGHSH and CDR2 LQKENI. The CDR3 protein is CASSPTPGGLAGNTIYF. For the CDR3, the DNA is TGTGCCAGCTCACCTACTCCAGGGGGCCTGGCTGGAAACACCATATATTTT.

The chain links TRBV5-6 to TRBJ1-3, with D unresolved. Trimming removed 6 bases at V and 4 bases at J, with 8 bases between. Germline values: CDR1 SGHDT, CDR2 YYEEEE. The CDR3 sequence is 12 residues long. CDR3 in amino acids: CASNTIGNTIYF. The CDR3 DNA follows: TGTGCCAGCAACACAATCGGAAACACCATATATTTT.

This clone was found once. The chain carries TRBV28 and TRBJ2-1, with TRBD2 identical over 14 bases. Unmatched junction bases numbered 7, after V lost 4 bases and J lost 8 bases. CDR1 and CDR2 from the germline V gene are MDHEN and SYDVKM. CDR3 length: 16 amino acids. This CDR3 is CASSSQGTSGSDEQFF. As DNA, the CDR3 is TGTGCCAGCAGTTCCCAGGGGACTAGCGGGAGTGATGAGCAGTTCTTC.

This chain links TRBV4-3 with TRBJ2-6; D remains ambiguous. The germline V gene encodes CDR1 LGHNA and CDR2 YSLEER. The CDR3 runs 18 residues. With 0 bases removed from V and 0 bases from J, the gap between germline ends came to 12 bases. CDR3 loop: CASSQDTAGHSGANVLTF. DNA for the CDR3: TGCGCCAGCAGCCAAGATACGGCAGGCCACTCTGGGGCCAACGTCCTGACTTTC.

The chain joins TRBV19 to TRBJ1-4, with 8 positions matching TRBD1. In germline, CDR1 is LNHDA, CDR2 SQIVND (reference sequence). CDR3 length: 15 residues. V lost 6 bases, J lost 8 bases, and 11 bases stayed unmatched. The CDR3 is CASRLGQGWGEKLFF. The CDR3 DNA reads TGTGCCAGTAGGCTTGGACAGGGCTGGGGGGAAAAACTGTTTTTT.

The chain couples TRBV7-9 to TRBJ2-7; 9 nucleotides align to TRBD1. The CDR3 runs to 17 residues. Germline V CDR1 and CDR2: SEHNR, FQNEAQ (reference sequence). V trimming: 5 bases; J trimming: 4 bases; junction bases outside the gene matches: 15. This chain's CDR3 is CASSRSLAGQGFYEQYF. CDR3 DNA sequence: TGTGCCAGCAGCCGTTCCTTAGCCGGACAGGGGTTTTACGAGCAGTACTTC.

The CDR3, as DNA: TGTGCCAGCAGTCCTCTTACTTCATTGGATACGCAGTATTTT. It translates to CASSPLTSLDTQYF. This chain uses TRBV2 with TRBJ2-3; D not certain. V dropped 5 bases and J dropped 6 bases, with 15 bases sitting between them. Per the germline V gene, CDR1 is SNHLY and CDR2 is FYNNEI. This CDR3 is built from 14 residues.

V usage is TRBV6-5 and J usage is TRBJ1-2; D unclear. CDR3 length equals 14 residues. Trimming cost V 5 bases and J 4 bases, with 14 bases left between them. CDR1 is MNHEY and CDR2 is SVGAGI in the germline V gene. The CDR3 protein is CASSPSGLGYGYTF. The CDR3 bases are TGTGCCAGCAGTCCCAGTGGACTTGGCTATGGCTACACCTTC.

This chain joins TRBV18 and TRBJ2-1, with 7 bases that match TRBD1. The CDR3 sequence is 14 residues long. J gave up 5 bases and V 4 bases, and 5 bases lay outside the gene matches. Germline loops: CDR1 KGHSH, CDR2 LQKENI. The CDR3 DNA reads TGTGCCAGCTCACGAACACAGGGGAACAATGAGCAGTTCTTC. Translation gives CASSRTQGNNEQFF.

The CDR3 sequence: CASSYSNAGNTIYF. The CDR3 DNA reads TGTGCCAGCAGTTACTCGAACGCTGGAAACACCATATATTTT. V is TRBV6-6 and J is TRBJ1-3; D not resolved. Germline V gives CDR1 MNHNY, CDR2 SVGAGI (reference sequence). V shed 0 bases and J shed 2 bases, with 5 bases lying between them. There are 14 residues in the CDR3.

This chain joins TRBV10-3 and TRBJ2-1; 10 bases are shared with TRBD2. The V and J ends lost 6 bases and 0 bases, in that order; junction bases with no gene match: 14. Per the germline V gene, CDR1 is ENHRY and CDR2 is SYGVKD. The CDR3 is 19 amino acids. CDR3 nucleotides: TGTGCCATCAGGGGGGGAGCGGGAGGGCCCCTTAGCTCCTACAATGAGCAGTTCTTC. It is translated as CAIRGGAGGPLSSYNEQFF.

This sequence joins TRBV7-9 and TRBJ2-5; maybe TRBD1 (5 bases). V lost 2 bases and J lost 1, with 20 bases in between. CDR3 length: 18 amino acids. Germline values: CDR1 SEHNR, CDR2 FQNEAQ (reference sequence). DNA for the CDR3: TGTGCCAGCAGCTTAATTGGGGCCTTACTAACCTTCCAAGAGACCCAGTACTTC. The encoded protein is CASSLIGALLTFQETQYF.

The rearrangement uses TRBV5-5 and TRBJ2-7; 8 bases fit TRBD2. V shed 3 bases, J shed 7 bases, and the junction held 15 bases outside the gene matches. This CDR3 has 16 residues. Germline CDR1 and CDR2: SGHKS and YYEKEE (reference sequence). The CDR3 DNA reads as TGTGCCAGCAGCTCGGAGCGGGGGACACCTACCGGGGAGCAGTACTTC. This codes for CASSSERGTPTGEQYF.

This clone was recorded once. The J gene is TRBJ1-3, the V gene TRBV2, with D perhaps TRBD1 (6 bases). CDR1 and CDR2 (germline): SNHLY, FYNNEI. The CDR3 is 15 residues long. V was pared by 5 bases and J by 2 bases, with 13 bases between. The CDR3 DNA follows: TGTGCCAGCAGTCCATGGGGGGGCCCTGGAAACACCATATATTTT. Translating gives CASSPWGGPGNTIYF.

The CDR3 spells CASSVGGRDRDPYNSPLHF. CDR3 nucleotides: TGTGCCAGCAGCGTAGGAGGCCGGGACAGGGATCCCTATAATTCACCCCTCCACTTT. The rearrangement joins TRBV9 to TRBJ1-6; 9 bases map to TRBD1. Trimming removed 0 bases from V and 2 bases from J; junction bases left unmatched: 9. Looked up from germline, CDR1 is SGDLS and CDR2 is YYNGEE. The CDR3 has 19 residues. The full variable domain, rest sourced from reference TRBV9 and TRBJ1-6, is DSGVTQTPKHLITATGQRVTLRCSPRSGDLSVYWYQQSLDQGLQFLIQYYNGEERAKGNILERFSAQQFPDLHSELNLSSLELGDSALYFCASSVGGRDRDPYNSPLHFGNGTRLTVT.

This clone was found once. The CDR3 loop reads CASSPAGVRETQYF. The CDR3 DNA follows: TGTGCCAGCTCGCCCGCGGGGGTGCGAGAGACCCAGTACTTC. The chain uses TRBV18 and TRBJ2-5, with 7 bases lining up with TRBD2. CDR1 KGHSH and CDR2 LQKENI come from the germline V gene. The CDR3 runs to 14 residues. After removal of 6 bases from V and 4 bases from J, the junction contained 8 bases not matched to a gene.

V gene TRBV12-1 combines with J gene TRBJ1-5. TRBV12-1 is noted as a pseudogene. This CDR3 is built from 14 residues. The CDR3 reads CASSPHGYNQPQHF. DNA of the CDR3: TGTGCCAGCAGCCCACACGGATACAATCAGCCCCAGCATTTT.

This clone was observed a few times. The chain joins TRBV5-5 to TRBJ1-2, with a tentative D call TRBD1 (5 bases). The CDR3 length is 13 residues. Between the trimmed V and J ends, which lost 5 bases and 7 bases, there was a span of 15 bases. Per germline, CDR1 SGHKS and CDR2 YYEKEE (reference sequence). CDR3 loop: CASRPHIDSGYTF. The CDR3 nucleotides are TGTGCCAGCAGACCACATATCGACAGTGGCTACACCTTC. Combining the CDR3 with reference TRBV5-5 and TRBJ1-2 gives the whole variable domain DAGVTQSPTHLIKTRGQQVTLRCSPISGHKSVSWYQQVLGQGPQFIFQYYEKEERGRGNFPDRFSARQFPNYSSELNVNALLLGDSALYLCASRPHIDSGYTFGSGTRLTVV.

The rearrangement links TRBV4-1 to TRBJ2-6; D possibly corresponds to TRBD1 (6 bases). The CDR3 has 18 residues. Germline values: CDR1 MGHRA, CDR2 YSYEKL. The V end was cut by 0 bases, the J end by 0 bases, with 12 bases between. For the CDR3, the DNA is TGCGCCAGCAGCCAAGACAGGGGCACCCTCTCTGGGGCCAACGTCCTGACTTTC. It is translated as CASSQDRGTLSGANVLTF.

The chain joins TRBV6-5 to TRBJ2-7; D gene uncertain. The CDR3 covers 16 residues. Germline values: CDR1 MNHEY, CDR2 SVGAGI. V was cut by 2 bases and J by 3 bases, with 17 bases left in between. The CDR3 protein is CASSYARAHIFYEQYF. In DNA form, the CDR3 reads TGTGCCAGCAGTTACGCCCGGGCCCATATCTTCTACGAGCAGTACTTC.